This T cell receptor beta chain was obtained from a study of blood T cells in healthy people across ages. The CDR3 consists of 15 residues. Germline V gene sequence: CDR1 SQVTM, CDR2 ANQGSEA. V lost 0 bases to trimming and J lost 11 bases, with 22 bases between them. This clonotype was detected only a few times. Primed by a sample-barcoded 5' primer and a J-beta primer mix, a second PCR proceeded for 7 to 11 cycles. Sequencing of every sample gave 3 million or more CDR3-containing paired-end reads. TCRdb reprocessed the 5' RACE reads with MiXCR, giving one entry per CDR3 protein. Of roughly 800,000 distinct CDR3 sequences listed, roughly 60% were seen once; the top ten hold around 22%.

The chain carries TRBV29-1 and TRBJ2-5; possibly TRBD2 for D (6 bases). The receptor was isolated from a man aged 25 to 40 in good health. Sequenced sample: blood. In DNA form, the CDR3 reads TGCAGCGTTGAAGATCGTGAAGGCCCCCCCCGGGAGCAGTACTTC. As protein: CSVEDREGPPREQYF.